Sequencing of this T cell receptor beta chain was carried out in a study of vaccination effects on CD4 cells after COVID-19. Germline lookup yields CDR1 LNHDA and CDR2 SQIVND (reference sequence). V lost 4 bases and J 0 bases, leaving 10 bases between the germline ends. The CDR3 runs 14 residues. Pools of viral peptides were used by the ViraFEST assay to expand antigen-specific CD4+ T cells ahead of sequencing. Cultured cells yielded isolated CD4+ T cells after approximately nine days. Nucleocapsid antibodies stayed negative before and after vaccination, showing no earlier SARS-CoV-2 infection. The data were produced by immunoSEQ multiplex PCR, yet TCRdb's version contains in-frame clones alone and is incomplete. The sample includes about 24,000 clones, 76% of them seen just once. About this clone: Its antigen is still unknown.

The source was CD4+ T cells from PBMCs cultured with HCoV-NL63 spike peptides, collected before COVID-19 vaccination. This chain joins TRBV19 and TRBJ2-7, with D possibly TRBD2 on 5 matching bases. The clonotype originates from a human donor who received a COVID-19 vaccine. The CDR3 DNA is TGTGCCAGTAGTAAAAAGGGAGACTCCTACGAGCAGTACTTC. Residues: CASSKKGDSYEQYF.